Below, 27 T cell receptor beta chains from the same sample are listed, as sequenced in a study of T cell repertoires in cytomegalovirus infection. Using its own MiXCR run on the reads, TCRdb lists one record per CDR3 protein. The sample has some 220,000 distinct CDR3 sequences, approximately 7% seen once; the top ten hold 5.5% to 8%. Sequenced: PBMCs. All receptors derive from a human donor in good health (CMV status not recorded). Some clones in this sample may be carry-over from other donors' samples.

This clonotype was detected ten times or more. V usage is TRBV6-5 and J usage is TRBJ1-2; possibly TRBD1 for D (6 bases). The germline V gene has CDR1 MNHEY and CDR2 SVGAGI. Trimming cost V 0 bases and J 8 bases, with 13 bases left between them. The CDR3 covers 14 residues. This CDR3 is CASSYSSGVGGYTF. DNA for the CDR3: TGTGCCAGCAGTTACTCGTCAGGGGTGGGAGGCTACACCTTC.

This clonotype was found many times. This chain joins TRBV5-1 and TRBJ2-7; TRBD1 might be the D (6 bases). The CDR3 has 15 amino acids. Germline V gives CDR1 SGHRS, CDR2 YFSETQ. Trimming took 1 base from V and 4 from J, leaving 15 bases between them. CDR3 protein: CASSLWGSQGYEQYF. The CDR3 nucleotides read TGCGCCAGCAGCTTGTGGGGCAGCCAGGGGTACGAGCAGTACTTC.

This clonotype was found many times. V usage is TRBV14 and J usage is TRBJ2-6; 12 positions match TRBD2. Per germline, CDR1 SGHDN and CDR2 FVKESK. V was clipped by 3 bases and J by 3 bases; unmatched bases: 18. This CDR3 region has 22 residues. CDR3 residues: CASSQQGFWASGGAGGANVLTF. The CDR3 DNA reads as TGTGCCAGCAGCCAGCAAGGATTTTGGGCTAGCGGGGGGGCCGGTGGGGCCAACGTCCTGACTTTC. Together with reference TRBV14 and TRBJ2-6, the CDR3 gives the full variable domain: EAGVTQFPSHSVIEKGQTVTLRCDPISGHDNLYWYRRVMGKEIKFLLHFVKESKQDESGMPNNRFLAERTGGTYSTLKVQPAELEDSGVYFCASSQQGFWASGGAGGANVLTFGAGSRLTVL.

This clonotype was picked up many times. The chain recombines TRBV20-1 with TRBJ2-1, with 10 bases lining up with TRBD1. Per the germline V gene, CDR1 is DFQATT and CDR2 is SNEGSKA (reference sequence). V gave up 5 bases and J gave up 8 bases; unmatched junction bases: 12. This CDR3 has 15 residues. CDR3 in amino acids: CSAPGAGTGVHEQFF. The CDR3, as DNA: TGCAGTGCTCCTGGGGCCGGGACAGGGGTTCATGAGCAGTTCTTC.

There are many counts of this clonotype. The gene calls are TRBV6-1 and TRBJ1-5, with TRBD1 matching 8 bases. The length of the CDR3 is 15 residues. Looked up from germline, CDR1 is MNHNS and CDR2 is SASEGT. The J segment lost 2 bases and the V segment lost 5 bases, leaving 5 bases of the junction unmatched. The CDR3, as DNA: TGTGCCAGCAGTTCAGACAGGGGTGGCAATCAGCCCCAGCATTTT. Its protein product is CASSSDRGGNQPQHF.

This clonotype has at least ten counts. CDR3 nucleotide sequence: TGTGCCAGCAGTTCGGCAGGCGACTTAATTTTGGCCAACGTCCTGACTTTC. As protein: CASSSAGDLILANVLTF. The chain has TRBV6-2 or TRBV6-3 and TRBJ2-6; D gene ambiguous. This CDR3 contains 17 residues. The V end was cut by 4 bases, the J end by 6 bases, with 19 bases between. The germline V gene has CDR1 MNHEY and CDR2 SVGEGT.

This clonotype showed up many times. The chain carries TRBV7-2 and TRBJ2-2; 7 nucleotides align to TRBD1. The CDR3 length is 14 residues. J lost 5 bases, V lost 8 bases, and 8 bases had no gene match. Per the germline V gene, CDR1 is SGHTA and CDR2 is FQGNSA. The CDR3 DNA reads TGTGCCAGCTTCAGGGGGTTCGGGACCGGGGAGCTGTTTTTT. Translation gives CASFRGFGTGELFF.

This clonotype has ten or more counts. CDR3 residues: CASSLARDRSYHGYTF. CDR3 DNA: TGTGCCAGCAGCTTAGCGCGAGACAGGTCCTACCATGGCTACACCTTC. This rearrangement joins TRBV7-8 to TRBJ1-2, with D perhaps matching TRBD1 (6 bases). V lost 0 bases to trimming and J lost 6 bases, with 17 bases between them. This CDR3 spans 16 amino acids. Germline V gene lookup returns CDR1 SGHVS and CDR2 FQNEAQ.

This sequence joins TRBV3-1 and TRBJ2-3; 7 bases map to TRBD2. Looked up from germline, CDR1 is LGHDT and CDR2 is YNNKEL (reference sequence). V was pared by 0 bases and J by 0 bases, with 3 bases of the junction left unmatched. The CDR3 sequence is 16 residues long. The DNA of the CDR3 is TGTGCCAGCAGCCAAGAGGAGCGGGGAAGCACAGATACGCAGTATTTT. It encodes CASSQEERGSTDTQYF.

This clonotype was counted many times. The rearrangement uses TRBV5-5 and TRBJ2-3, with TRBD1 matching 7 bases. The CDR3 contains 16 residues. The ends lost 3 bases at V and 1 base at J; junction bases unmatched: 8. Per germline, CDR1 SGHKS and CDR2 YYEKEE (reference sequence). The CDR3 bases are TGTGCCAGCAGCTCGCTGACAGGGATGGGCACAGATACGCAGTATTTT. Translation gives CASSSLTGMGTDTQYF.

This clonotype has a handful of counts. The chain recombines TRBV12-3 or TRBV12-4 with TRBJ1-5, with no clear D. V was trimmed by 2 bases and J by 5 bases, leaving 10 bases between them. The CDR3 covers 14 residues. The CDR3 here is CASSLQLGDQPQHF. The CDR3 DNA sequence: TGTGCCAGCAGTTTACAGCTTGGCGATCAGCCCCAGCATTTT.

This clonotype was recorded a few times. This chain links TRBV6-5 with TRBJ2-2, with D perhaps TRBD1 (6 bases). V was clipped by 6 bases and J by 4 bases, with 15 bases between them. The CDR3 is 15 amino acids. CDR1 and CDR2 (germline): MNHEY, SVGAGI. CDR3 nucleotide sequence: TGTGCCAGCAGATTACAGGGATCGGGCACCGGGGAGCTGTTTTTT. This sequence encodes CASRLQGSGTGELFF.

The genes are TRBV20-1 and TRBJ2-5; TRBD2 is a possible D gene (6 bases). Germline V gene sequence: CDR1 DFQATT, CDR2 SNEGSKA (reference sequence). CDR3 length equals 12 residues. The V end lost 6 bases, the J end lost 4 bases, and 12 bases lay between the germline ends. This CDR3 is CSALGRSETQYF. CDR3 coding DNA: TGCAGTGCCTTGGGGAGGTCAGAGACCCAGTACTTC.

This clonotype was detected ten times or more. The V gene is TRBV10-2, the J gene TRBJ2-3; 8 nucleotides match TRBD1. The CDR3 extends over 15 amino acids. After removal of 5 bases from V and 4 bases from J, the junction contained 8 bases not matched to a gene. The germline V gene has CDR1 WSHSY and CDR2 SAAADI. In DNA, the CDR3 is TGCGCCAGCAGTAAGACAGGGGTCAACCCAGATACGCAGTATTTT. This gives the protein CASSKTGVNPDTQYF.

This clonotype appeared many times. V is TRBV29-1 and J is TRBJ2-3, with D uncertain. CDR1 and CDR2 from the germline V gene are SQVTM and ANQGSEA. There are 10 residues in the CDR3. The V end lost 6 bases, the J end lost 5 bases, and 6 bases lay between the germline ends. The CDR3 reads CSVVGDTQYF. The CDR3, as DNA: TGCAGCGTCGTCGGAGATACGCAGTATTTT.

In its sample, this clonotype was seen many times. This chain links TRBV7-9 with TRBJ1-2; 7 nucleotides line up with TRBD1. CDR1 and CDR2 from the germline V gene are SEHNR and FQNEAQ (reference sequence). J gave up 8 bases and V 5 bases, and 8 bases lay outside the gene matches. The CDR3 consists of 13 residues. Here the CDR3 DNA reads TGTGCCAGCAGCACTTTCAGGGGGACGGGCTACACCTTC. This translates into CASSTFRGTGYTF. Full variable domain (remainder filled in from reference TRBV7-9 and TRBJ1-2): DTGVSQNPRHKITKRGQNVTFRCDPISEHNRLYWYRQTLGQGPEFLTYFQNEAQLEKSRLLSDRFSAERPKGSFSTLEIQRTEQGDSAMYLCASSTFRGTGYTFGSGTRLTVV.

In its sample, this clonotype was seen many times. The V and J genes are TRBV29-1 and TRBJ2-5; a possible D gene is TRBD2 (5 bases). The germline CDR1 and CDR2 sequences are SQVTM and ANQGSEA. V gave up 5 bases and J gave up 0 bases, with 16 bases separating them. The CDR3 has 15 residues. The chain's CDR3 is CSVLPPFGDQETQYF. CDR3 nucleotide sequence: TGCAGCGTTCTCCCTCCCTTCGGGGACCAAGAGACCCAGTACTTC.

This clonotype was counted at least ten times. The chain recombines TRBV30 with TRBJ2-4; possible D gene TRBD2, 5 bases. The CDR3 spans 15 residues. Germline V lookup: CDR1 GTSNPN, CDR2 SVGIG (reference sequence). Trimming shortened V by 4 bases and J by 1 base, and 14 bases separated the two germline ends. The CDR3 spells CAWNRGIGAKNIQYF. CDR3 DNA: TGTGCCTGGAATCGAGGGATTGGGGCCAAAAACATTCAGTACTTC. The variable domain in full, completed from reference TRBV30 and TRBJ2-4, reads SQTIHQWPATLVQPVGSPLSLECTVEGTSNPNLYWYRQAAGRGLQLLFYSVGIGQISSEVPQNLSASRPQDRQFILSSKKLLLSDSGFYLCAWNRGIGAKNIQYFGAGTRLSVL.

The chain links TRBV7-2 to TRBJ2-5; possibly TRBD1 or TRBD2 for D (5 bases each). CDR3 size: 15 residues. In germline, CDR1 is SGHTA, CDR2 FQGNSA. Trimming left V 4 bases short and J 4 bases short, with 16 bases between. CDR3 DNA: TGTGCCAGCAGCTCATTCGGGGCCGATAGAGAGACCCAGTACTTC. Amino acids: CASSSFGADRETQYF.

This clonotype was seen at least ten times. The rearrangement links TRBV20-1 to TRBJ2-3; TRBD2 is a possible D gene (5 bases). CDR3 length: 13 residues. With 5 bases removed from V and 2 bases from J, the gap between germline ends came to 11 bases. Germline V lookup: CDR1 DFQATT, CDR2 SNEGSKA (reference sequence). As DNA, the CDR3 is TGCAGTGCTTTTCCAGGACTCACAGATACGCAGTATTTT. This codes for CSAFPGLTDTQYF.

This sequence joins TRBV5-5 and TRBJ1-6, with a tentative D call TRBD1 (5 bases). There are 14 residues in the CDR3. The V and J ends lost 5 bases and 9 bases respectively, with 15 bases between them. The germline gives CDR1 SGHKS, CDR2 YYEKEE (reference sequence). CDR3 nucleotide sequence: TGTGCCAGCAGACAGACAGCCGCGACTTCACCCCTCCACTTT. Translation: CASRQTAATSPLHF.

This clonotype showed up many times. The chain uses TRBV7-8 and TRBJ1-6; TRBD1 matches at 7 bases. This CDR3 contains 19 residues. Germline trimming cut 0 bases from V and 0 bases from J; bases unmatched to any gene: 8. Germline V CDR1 and CDR2: SGHVS, FQNEAQ. CDR3 nucleotide sequence: TGTGCCAGCAGCTTAGCACCCTGGACAGGCAGCTCCTATAATTCACCCCTCCACTTT. It specifies CASSLAPWTGSSYNSPLHF.

This clonotype was seen repeatedly, ten times or more. The chain has TRBV7-9 and TRBJ1-2; TRBD1 aligns across 7 bases. J gave up 6 bases and V 5 bases, and 3 bases lay outside the gene matches. The germline CDR1 and CDR2 sequences are SEHNR and FQNEAQ (reference sequence). The CDR3 is 12 residues long. CDR3: CASSGTGDGYTF. CDR3 in DNA: TGTGCCAGCAGCGGTACAGGGGATGGCTACACCTTC.

At least ten counts were recorded for this clonotype. The rearrangement joins TRBV10-3 to TRBJ2-5; weak D call: TRBD2 (5 bases). The CDR3 loop spans 12 amino acids. Germline V gene lookup returns CDR1 ENHRY and CDR2 SYGVKD. V was shortened by 1 base and J by 7 bases, with 7 bases between the two germline ends. The CDR3 loop is CAISELEGTQYF. CDR3 DNA sequence: TGTGCCATCAGTGAGTTAGAGGGGACCCAGTACTTC.

This clonotype was counted many times. The chain links TRBV5-1 to TRBJ2-4, with D perhaps given as TRBD1 or TRBD2 (6 bases each). There are 14 residues in the CDR3. V dropped 2 bases and J dropped 7 bases, with 13 bases sitting between them. The V gene's germline CDR1 is SGHRS and CDR2 YFSETQ. In DNA form, the CDR3 reads TGCGCCAGCAGCTTCACGGGGGCTTCGAACATTCAGTACTTC. As protein: CASSFTGASNIQYF. The full variable domain, with the rest looked up from reference TRBV5-1 and TRBJ2-4, is KAGVTQTPRYLIKTRGQQVTLSCSPISGHRSVSWYQQTPGQGLQFLFEYFSETQRNKGNFPGRFSGRQFSNSRSEMNVSTLELGDSALYLCASSFTGASNIQYFGAGTRLSVL.

A note on this clonotype: A much larger clone lies one base from this, so it may be a read error. V usage is TRBV19 and J usage is TRBJ1-5, with no clear D. Trimming took off 7 bases at V and 2 bases at J, with 21 bases between the two ends. Germline CDR1 reads LNHDA; CDR2 reads SQIVND (reference sequence). This CDR3 has 17 amino acids. The CDR3, as DNA: TGTGCCAGTAACCCTTTCCCCTCAGGAGGCGGCAATCAGCCCCAGCATTTT. Translated, it gives CASNPFPSGGGNQPQHF.

The chain employs TRBV28 and TRBJ1-5; perhaps TRBD1 as D (5 bases). Trimming took off 7 bases at V and 12 bases at J, with 13 bases between the two ends. Per the germline V gene, CDR1 is MDHEN and CDR2 is SYDVKM. CDR3 length equals 11 residues. The CDR3 DNA sequence: TGTGCCAGCACCATGGGGCAAATCCAGCATTTT. Translated: CASTMGQIQHF.